The clone carrying this T cell receptor beta chain has a handful of counts. The antigen is not known. The Oncomine TCR Beta short-read assay was applied to DNA of cultured CD4+ T cells. TCRdb independently ran MiXCR on the PCR reads; one entry per CDR3 protein. The sample includes 9,500 to 15,000 distinct CDR3 sequences, 45% to 55% of them seen just once. Germline CDR1 and CDR2: MNHNS and SASEGT. With V trimmed by 10 bases and J by 4 bases, 5 bases remained unmatched. This CDR3 is built from 12 residues. The data were taken from a study of vaccination and CD4 T cells after COVID-19. Treatment described: roughly 10-day PBMC culture with coronavirus spike peptide pools or control peptides (ViraFEST assay). Study results and caveats: Only after vaccination were a median 86.3% of convalescents' reactive clones seen.

The clonotype comes from a human donor who had recovered from COVID-19. This chain joins TRBV6-1 and TRBJ2-5, with 8 bases matching TRBD1. The material sequenced was CD4+ T cells from blood, cultured in vitro. For the CDR3, the DNA is TGTGCCACCGGACAGGGTCTAGAGACCCAGTACTTC. It is translated as CATGQGLETQYF.